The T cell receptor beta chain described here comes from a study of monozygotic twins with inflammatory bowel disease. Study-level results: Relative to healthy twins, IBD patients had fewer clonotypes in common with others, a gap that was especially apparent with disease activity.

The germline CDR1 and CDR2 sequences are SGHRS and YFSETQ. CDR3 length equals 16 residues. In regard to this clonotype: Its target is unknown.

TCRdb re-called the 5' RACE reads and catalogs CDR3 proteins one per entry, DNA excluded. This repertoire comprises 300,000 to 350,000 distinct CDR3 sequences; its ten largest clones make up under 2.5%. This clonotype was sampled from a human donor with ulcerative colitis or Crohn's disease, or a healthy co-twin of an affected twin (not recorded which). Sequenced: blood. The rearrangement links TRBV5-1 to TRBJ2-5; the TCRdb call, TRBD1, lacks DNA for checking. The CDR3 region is CASSLDDSPVGETQYF. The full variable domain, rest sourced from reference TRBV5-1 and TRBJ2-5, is KAGVTQTPRYLIKTRGQQVTLSCSPISGHRSVSWYQQTPGQGLQFLFEYFSETQRNKGNFPGRFSGRQFSNSRSEMNVSTLELGDSALYLCASSLDDSPVGETQYFGPGTRLLVL.